This T cell receptor (beta chain) appears in the sequencing data of a study of cytomegalovirus exposure and HLA in healthy donors. Across the whole study: Both the roughly 120 validation repertoires and the roughly 700 first-cohort repertoires used the same platform, as reported by a later analysis.

CDR3 length: 15 residues. Germline V gene lookup returns CDR1 SGHNT and CDR2 YYREEE (reference sequence). The V segment lost 4 bases and the J segment 6 bases; nucleotides outside the gene matches: 10. Details on this clone: Its target is not known.

Study-wide results and limits: As was reported, the classifier diagnosed cytomegalovirus status with high specificity and sensitivity. Most TCR sequences were uncommon, yet certain public TCRs appeared in many donors.

Assay used: immunoSEQ multiplex PCR; TCRdb lists only in-frame clones, some missing. The data contain roughly 150,000 clones, roughly 95% of them singletons. The rearrangement joins TRBV5-4 to TRBJ2-7, with 10 nucleotides matching TRBD2. The sample was PBMCs. This TCR derives from a woman aged 18-29 years in good health and CMV-seronegative. The CDR3 region has the DNA TGTGCCAGCAGCATTCCGGGACTAGCGACCCTCGAGCAGTACTTC. Protein sequence: CASSIPGLATLEQYF.